Following are 20 T cell receptor beta chains from one sample sequenced in a study of T cell responses to AZD1222 COVID-19 vaccine. Assay used: immunoSEQ multiplex PCR; TCRdb lists only in-frame clones, some missing. The sample carries roughly 150,000 clones, over 75% recorded once. This specimen was peripheral blood, taken on day 0 of AZD1222 vaccination. All receptors come from an adult in good health.

The chain recombines TRBV7-9 with TRBJ2-1; perhaps TRBD2 as D (5 bases). The CDR3 is 16 residues long. V was pared by 2 bases and J by 4 bases, with 15 bases between. The germline V gene encodes CDR1 SEHNR and CDR2 FQNEAQ (reference sequence). In nucleotides, the CDR3 is TGTGCCAGCAGCTTATCATTAGCGCCAAGGTACAATGAGCAGTTCTTC. It encodes CASSLSLAPRYNEQFF.

This rearrangement joins TRBV10-1 to TRBJ2-3; no firm D call. The CDR3 is made up of 14 amino acids. CDR1 and CDR2 from the germline V gene are WNHNN and SYGVQD (reference sequence). V was clipped by 3 bases and J by 0 bases, with 7 bases between them. CDR3 protein: CASSEFGSTDTQYF. The CDR3 DNA follows: TGCGCCAGCAGTGAATTCGGGAGCACAGATACGCAGTATTTT.

On this clone itself: This sample includes further DNA sequences coding for the same CDR3. The gene calls are TRBV9 and TRBJ1-5; 8 nucleotides match TRBD1. The ends lost 0 bases at V and 5 bases at J; junction bases unmatched: 4. This CDR3 spans 15 amino acids. The germline V gene encodes CDR1 SGDLS and CDR2 YYNGEE. The CDR3 loop is CASSVGDRGHQPQHF. The CDR3 DNA sequence: TGTGCCAGCAGCGTAGGAGACAGGGGTCATCAGCCCCAGCATTTT.

Points on this clone: The junction departs from the called germline gene at one end, perhaps through a read error. The gene calls are TRBV7-7 and TRBJ2-7, with D perhaps given as TRBD1 or TRBD2 (6 bases each). The CDR3 runs to 13 residues. The germline CDR1 and CDR2 sequences are SSHAT and FNYEAQ (reference sequence). The CDR3 bases are TGTGCTAGCAGCTTAGGAGGGGGGCTTGAGCAGTACTTC. Protein sequence: CASSLGGGLEQYF.

The chain couples TRBV10-1 to TRBJ2-3, with 7 bases that match TRBD1. Germline CDR1 WNHNN, CDR2 SYGVQD (reference sequence). V was clipped by 5 bases and J by 0 bases; unmatched bases: 5. The CDR3 runs to 15 residues. Written as DNA, the CDR3 is TGCGCCAGCAGTCACGGGACAGCTAGCACAGATACGCAGTATTTT. It specifies CASSHGTASTDTQYF.

The CDR3, as DNA: TGTGCCAGCAGCCGCAATATGGGGCCAGAGCAGTTCTTC. Encoded protein: CASSRNMGPEQFF. This chain joins TRBV3-1 (or the pseudogene TRBV3-2) and TRBJ2-1; D is possibly TRBD1 (5 bases). The CDR3 covers 13 residues. Trimming shortened V by 4 bases and J by 10 bases, and 14 bases separated the two germline ends. The V gene's germline CDR1 is LGHDT and CDR2 YNNKEL (reference sequence).

The DNA for the CDR3 is TGTGCCAGCAGACAAGCGGGAGGGCCAAACAATGAGCAGTTCTTC. It yields the protein CASRQAGGPNNEQFF. V and J are TRBV28 and TRBJ2-1; 10 bases fit TRBD2. The CDR3 is 15 amino acids. Germline V gene data show CDR1 as MDHEN and CDR2 as SYDVKM. The junction had 7 bases not matched to a gene; V was cut back by 6 bases and J by 5 bases.

V usage is TRBV27 and J usage is TRBJ1-5, with unresolved D. This CDR3 has 15 amino acids. The germline V and J ends were trimmed by 2 bases and 0 bases, with 8 bases remaining between them. Germline loops: CDR1 MNHEY, CDR2 SMNVEV (reference sequence). The CDR3 sequence: CASSLSPNSNQPQHF. CDR3 bases: TGTGCCAGCAGTTTAAGTCCGAATAGCAATCAGCCCCAGCATTTT.

This clone was seen only once. The CDR3 DNA reads as TGCGCCAGCAGCGCTAGCGGGACGAGCACAGATACGCAGTATTTT. Translated: CASSASGTSTDTQYF. V usage is TRBV5-1 and J usage is TRBJ2-3; 9 nucleotides match TRBD2. The CDR3 covers 15 residues. Looked up from germline, CDR1 is SGHRS and CDR2 is YFSETQ. With 4 bases clipped from V and 0 bases from J, the junction kept 3 bases outside the gene matches.

V gene TRBV20-1 combines with J gene TRBJ1-4; the D gene is possibly TRBD1 (5 bases). Trimming removed 6 bases at V and 9 bases at J, with 8 bases between. CDR1 is DFQATT and CDR2 is SNEGSKA in the germline V gene (reference sequence). The length of the CDR3 is 10 residues. Here the CDR3 DNA reads TGCAGTGCCCAGGGTAAAAAACTGTTTTTT. The encoded protein is CSAQGKKLFF.

The chain carries TRBV5-1 and TRBJ2-7; D possibly corresponds to TRBD1 (6 bases). V shed 2 bases and J shed 7 bases, with 10 bases lying between them. Looked up from germline, CDR1 is SGHRS and CDR2 is YFSETQ. CDR3 size: 12 residues. The DNA for the CDR3 is TGCGCCAGCAGCTTAGGGGGTGGAGAGCAGTACTTC. Residues: CASSLGGGEQYF.

This clone was seen just once. The CDR3 loop reads CASSLTVGNTIYF. The CDR3 region has the DNA TGTGCCAGCAGCTTAACAGTGGGAAACACCATATATTTT. V gene TRBV11-2 combines with J gene TRBJ1-3, with D unresolved. Germline V lookup: CDR1 SGHAT, CDR2 FQNNGV. This CDR3 is 13 amino acids long. Trimming stripped 2 bases from V and 4 bases from J, with 6 bases between.

This clone was counted once. The chain combines TRBV5-5 with TRBJ2-1; D call uncertain. Germline V gene lookup returns CDR1 SGHKS and CDR2 YYEKEE (reference sequence). The length of the CDR3 is 17 residues. V was cut by 0 bases and J by 4 bases, with 17 bases left in between. The CDR3 region has the DNA TGTGCCAGCAGCTTGGTTCCCCCAACTCCCGGGTACAATGAGCAGTTCTTC. Protein: CASSLVPPTPGYNEQFF.

The CDR3 protein is CASSEVGQGAADTQYF. For the CDR3, the DNA is TGTGCCAGCAGTGAAGTGGGACAGGGGGCTGCAGATACGCAGTATTTT. The chain employs TRBV2 and TRBJ2-3; TRBD1 agrees at 12 bases. V dropped 1 base and J dropped 4; count of bases not matched to a gene: 3. The CDR3 contains 16 residues. The germline CDR1 and CDR2 sequences are SNHLY and FYNNEI.

The gene calls are TRBV6-6 and TRBJ2-5; a weak D match, TRBD1 (6 bases). The CDR3 is made up of 13 amino acids. Trimming took off 6 bases at V and 6 bases at J, with 14 bases between the two ends. Germline CDR1 MNHNY, CDR2 SVGAGI (reference sequence). The CDR3 spells CASRLQGPKTQYF. Here the CDR3 DNA reads TGTGCCAGCAGATTACAGGGCCCCAAGACCCAGTACTTC.

The rearrangement uses TRBV7-2 and TRBJ1-1, with a weak D call TRBD1 (5 bases). CDR3 length equals 14 residues. V was shortened by 2 bases and J by 4 bases, with 11 bases between the two germline ends. Germline-derived CDR1 and CDR2 are SGHTA and FQGNSA. In DNA, the CDR3 is TGTGCCAGCAGCTTAATCGGGGGTACCACTGAAGCTTTCTTT. Encoded protein: CASSLIGGTTEAFF.

The chain couples TRBV7-2 to TRBJ2-7; 10 positions agree with TRBD2. The ends lost 1 base at V and 1 base at J; junction bases unmatched: 10. CDR1 SGHTA and CDR2 FQGNSA come from the germline V gene. This CDR3 region has 18 residues. In nucleotides, the CDR3 is TGTGCCAGCAGCTTAGGGGCTAGCGGGAGAGGAGGGTCCTACGAGCAGTACTTC. Translation: CASSLGASGRGGSYEQYF.

V and J are TRBV4-1 and TRBJ1-5; a possible D gene is TRBD1 (6 bases). CDR3 length: 16 amino acids. Trimming took 0 bases from V and 6 from J, leaving 15 bases between them. Germline CDR1 MGHRA, CDR2 YSYEKL. The CDR3 region is CASSQERDRWSQPQHF. The CDR3, as DNA: TGCGCCAGCAGCCAAGAGAGAGACAGGTGGAGTCAGCCCCAGCATTTT.

The chain carries TRBV7-9 and TRBJ2-1; TRBD1 matches 9 bases. The CDR3 is 15 residues long. Germline V gene sequence: CDR1 SEHNR, CDR2 FQNEAQ (reference sequence). Trimming cost V 7 bases and J 8 bases; bases outside gene matches: 12. Here the CDR3 DNA reads TGTGCCAGCAACAAATTCGGGACAGGGTTCGATGAGCAGTTCTTC. Its protein is CASNKFGTGFDEQFF.

This chain links TRBV19 with TRBJ1-1, with 8 bases matching TRBD1. Germline trimming cut 3 bases from V and 1 base from J; bases unmatched to any gene: 4. CDR3 length equals 15 residues. Per germline, CDR1 LNHDA and CDR2 SQIVND (reference sequence). CDR3 in amino acids: CASSMTGAANTEAFF. The CDR3 DNA sequence: TGTGCCAGTAGTATGACAGGGGCAGCGAACACTGAAGCTTTCTTT.